One and the same sample provided the 8 T cell receptor beta chains below, sequenced in a study of cytomegalovirus exposure and HLA in healthy donors. PCR used 60 Vbeta primers and 13 Jbeta primers. Data came from immunoSEQ multiplex PCR; TCRdb stores just in-frame clones and leaves some out. Among some 200,000 clones listed, 65% to 85% were seen once. Specimen: PBMCs. All receptors derive from a female donor in good health and CMV-seronegative.

V usage is TRBV27 and J usage is TRBJ2-2, with 11 bases that match TRBD2. V lost 6 bases, J lost 6 bases, and 9 bases stayed unmatched. CDR1 is MNHEY, CDR2 SMNVEV, per germline (reference sequence). The CDR3 runs 16 residues. The CDR3 sequence is CASSRLTSGRPGELFF. For the CDR3, the DNA is TGTGCCAGCAGCCGCTTAACTAGCGGGAGACCCGGGGAGCTGTTTTTT.

CDR3 amino acids: CASSEAGRARYGYTF. The CDR3 DNA follows: TGTGCCAGCAGTGAAGCGGGCAGGGCCCGCTATGGCTACACCTTC. The chain is built from TRBV2 and TRBJ1-2, with a possible D match to TRBD1 (5 bases). The CDR3 runs to 15 residues. The V end was cut by 0 bases, the J end by 4 bases, with 12 bases between. Germline V CDR1 and CDR2: SNHLY, FYNNEI.

V and J are TRBV18 and TRBJ2-7, with 10 bases matching TRBD1. V lost 3 bases and J lost 2; bases outside the gene matches: 4. Germline V gene sequence: CDR1 KGHSH, CDR2 LQKENI. There are 15 residues in the CDR3. CDR3 nucleotide sequence: TGTGCCAGCTCACCGTCGACAGGGGGCACCTACGAGCAGTACTTC. Protein product: CASSPSTGGTYEQYF.

In regard to this clone: Other DNA sequences in this specimen translate into the identical CDR3. This rearrangement joins TRBV12-5 to TRBJ1-1; D possibly corresponds to TRBD1 (5 bases). Trimming stripped 5 bases from V and 1 base from J, with 11 bases between. The CDR3 extends over 14 amino acids. Germline CDR1 is LGHNT and CDR2 is FRNRAP. The CDR3 region is CASGRITGNTEAFF. As DNA, the CDR3 is TGTGCTAGTGGTAGAATAACAGGGAACACTGAAGCTTTCTTT.

This chain connects TRBV7-6 to TRBJ2-2; D might be TRBD1 (5 bases). This CDR3 comprises 16 residues. V was cut by 3 bases and J by 2 bases, with 13 bases left in between. CDR1 and CDR2 (germline): SGHVS, FNYEAQ. The CDR3 loop is CASSFDGHGNTGELFF. In DNA form, the CDR3 reads TGTGCCAGCAGCTTTGATGGACACGGTAACACCGGGGAGCTGTTTTTT.

V usage is TRBV5-4 and J usage is TRBJ2-6; weak D call: TRBD1 (6 bases). V gave up 3 bases and J gave up 10 bases, with 8 bases separating them. In germline, CDR1 is SGHNT, CDR2 YYREEE (reference sequence). The CDR3 covers 12 residues. CDR3 in DNA: TGTGCCAGCAGCTGGGACACAAACGTCCTGACTTTC. Its translation is CASSWDTNVLTF. Filled out from reference TRBV5-4 and TRBJ2-6, the complete variable domain reads ETGVTQSPTHLIKTRGQQVTLRCSSQSGHNTVSWYQQALGQGPQFIFQYYREEENGRGNFPPRFSGLQFPNYSSELNVNALELDDSALYLCASSWDTNVLTFGAGSRLTVL.

V is TRBV6-6 and J is TRBJ2-5, with a possible D match to TRBD2 (7 bases). Trimming shortened V by 4 bases and J by 4 bases, and 13 bases separated the two germline ends. The CDR3 spans 14 residues. The germline gives CDR1 MNHNY, CDR2 SVGAGI (reference sequence). The CDR3 DNA follows: TGTGCCAGCAGTTGGGGAGGGGGGTTAGAGACCCAGTACTTC. Encoded protein: CASSWGGGLETQYF.

The chain has TRBV5-5 and TRBJ2-7; D is possibly TRBD2 (5 bases). This CDR3 has 14 residues. Germline V lookup: CDR1 SGHKS, CDR2 YYEKEE (reference sequence). V gave up 2 bases and J gave up 5 bases, with 14 bases separating them. The CDR3 DNA follows: TGTGCCAGCAGCTTTTCTGGACTGAACAACGAGCAGTACTTC. Translated: CASSFSGLNNEQYF.